The following is a T cell receptor (beta chain) sequence with its context. The length of the CDR3 is 14 residues. Unmatched junction bases numbered 8, after V lost 4 bases and J lost 7 bases. Per the germline V gene, CDR1 is LNHDA and CDR2 is SQIVND (reference sequence). The method was immunoSEQ multiplex PCR; TCRdb's version includes in-frame clones alone and lacks a portion of them. The sample contains around 99,000 clones, roughly nine tenths of which appear only once. This specimen comes from a study of control samples from healthy donors and cancer patients. The sample taken for sequencing was blood. This chain joins TRBV19 and TRBJ1-2, with 8 bases matching TRBD1. The receptor was isolated from a human donor in good health. The donor label of this sample is uncertain. CDR3 nucleotides: TGTGCCAGTAGTACTATGCAGGGGGCTGGTGGCTACACCTTC. It specifies CASSTMQGAGGYTF.